The 11 T cell receptor beta chains below come from one sample, sequenced in a study of spatial heterogeneity in lung cancer. Time point described: sample taken at primary tumor resection. Sequencing covered unsorted whole RNA taken from tumor, nontumor lung or frozen PBMC. MiXCR, applied by TCRdb to the 5' RACE reads, yields one record per CDR3 protein. In the table there are a few thousand distinct CDR3 sequences, approximately 16% of which are singletons. The sample in question was normal lung tissue next to the tumor, obtained at surgery. The origin of the receptors is a male donor with early-stage non-small cell lung cancer.

Comment on this clonotype: This beta chain turned up in a library designed for alpha chains; as an off-target read, its abundance says little. The chain has TRBV6-2 or TRBV6-3 and TRBJ1-1; possible D gene TRBD1, 5 bases. V was pared by 8 bases and J by 4 bases, with 17 bases between. This CDR3 contains 14 residues. The germline gives CDR1 MNHEY, CDR2 SVGEGT. The CDR3 sequence is CASHTTELSTEAFF. The DNA of the CDR3 is TGTGCCAGCCATACGACAGAGCTTAGCACTGAAGCTTTCTTT.

On this clonotype itself: This beta chain is a stray sequence in a library constructed for alpha chains; its clone size is not meaningful. The chain recombines TRBV7-2 with TRBJ2-3; D unresolved. From germline, CDR1 is SGHTA and CDR2 FQGNSA. The V gene lost 2 bases and the J gene lost 4 bases, with 7 bases spanning the gap. The length of the CDR3 is 13 residues. The CDR3 loop reads CASSLFRADTQYF. The DNA of the CDR3 is TGTGCCAGCAGCTTATTTAGAGCAGATACGCAGTATTTT. The variable domain in full, completed from reference TRBV7-2 and TRBJ2-3, reads GAGVSQSPSNKVTEKGKDVELRCDPISGHTALYWYRQSLGQGLEFLIYFQGNSAPDKSGLPSDRFSAERTGGSVSTLTIQRTQQEDSAVYLCASSLFRADTQYFGPGTRLTVL.

This clonotype was counted between two and nine times. The size of this beta chain means little, since it is a stray read in a library made for alpha chains. This rearrangement joins TRBV24-1 to TRBJ2-2, with 8 bases fitting TRBD1. Germline V gives CDR1 KGHDR, CDR2 SFDVKD. This CDR3 contains 15 residues. V was clipped by 2 bases and J by 5 bases; unmatched bases: 3. Written as DNA, the CDR3 is TGTGCCACCAGTGATTCGGGACAGGAAACCGGGGAGCTGTTTTTT. It yields the protein CATSDSGQETGELFF.

With respect to this clonotype: A library prepared for alpha chains yielded this beta chain as an off-target read; its size is of little meaning. The gene calls are TRBV7-2 and TRBJ2-3, with 10 bases fitting TRBD1. The germline V gene encodes CDR1 SGHTA and CDR2 FQGNSA. This CDR3 is 15 amino acids long. Trimming cost V 1 base and J 2 bases; bases outside gene matches: 0. CDR3 sequence: CASSLGQGATDTQYF. CDR3 DNA sequence: TGTGCCAGCAGCTTAGGACAGGGGGCCACAGATACGCAGTATTTT.

Details on this clonotype: Little can be read into the size of this beta chain, an off-target read in a library designed for alpha chains. The rearrangement links TRBV29-1 to TRBJ2-2, with D maybe TRBD1 (6 bases). The germline gives CDR1 SQVTM, CDR2 ANQGSEA. V shed 7 bases and J shed 8 bases, with 17 bases lying between them. The CDR3 contains 13 residues. The CDR3 nucleotides read TGCAGCGGGACAGAGACCCCACGGGGGGAGCTGTTTTTT. Amino acids: CSGTETPRGELFF.

By share, this clonotype ranks as medium-sized. For a library built for alpha chains, this beta chain is a stray read; little rests on its size. This chain connects TRBV10-3 to TRBJ2-3, with 8 nucleotides matching TRBD1. The CDR3 extends over 14 amino acids. The germline V gene encodes CDR1 ENHRY and CDR2 SYGVKD. V lost 3 bases to trimming and J lost 7 bases; unmatched junction nucleotides: 6. The DNA of the CDR3 is TGTGCCATCAGTGACGGGCAGGGGGCAAATACGCAGTATTTT. Translating it yields CAISDGQGANTQYF.

This clonotype is medium-sized in the sample. This beta chain is an off-target read within a library intended for alpha chains, so its frequency means little. The gene calls are TRBV20-1 and TRBJ2-5; TRBD2 matches 8 bases. The CDR3 is 16 residues long. Germline CDR1 DFQATT, CDR2 SNEGSKA (reference sequence). The junction had 13 bases not matched to a gene; V was cut back by 6 bases and J by 1 base. The DNA for the CDR3 is TGCAGTGCCAATCCTAGCGGGCCCCTGGGCCAAGAGACCCAGTACTTC. This sequence encodes CSANPSGPLGQETQYF.

A word on this clonotype: Because the library targeted alpha chains, this beta chain is an off-target read whose size means little. The chain carries TRBV7-2 and TRBJ1-6; maybe TRBD1 (5 bases). The CDR3 totals 15 residues. Trimming left V 6 bases short and J 2 bases short, with 11 bases between. CDR1 is SGHTA and CDR2 is FQGNSA in the germline V gene. The CDR3 loop is CASSRDSPYNSPLHF. CDR3 in DNA: TGTGCCAGCAGTAGAGACAGCCCCTATAATTCACCCCTCCACTTT.

This clonotype turned up a few times. For a library built for alpha chains, this beta chain is a stray read; little rests on its size. V is TRBV20-1 and J is TRBJ1-5, with 9 positions matching TRBD1. Germline CDR1 is DFQATT and CDR2 is SNEGSKA (reference sequence). J was trimmed by 2 bases and V by 3 bases; bases with no gene match: 11. The CDR3 consists of 17 residues. CDR3 DNA: TGCAGTGCTAGCCATCCGGGACAGGGACGGGGCAATCAGCCCCAGCATTTT. It is translated as CSASHPGQGRGNQPQHF.

As concerns this clonotype: As an off-target read in a library built for alpha chains, this beta chain has a frequency of little significance. The J gene is TRBJ2-1, the V gene TRBV6-5; unclear D gene. This CDR3 is 13 amino acids long. V was trimmed by 0 bases and J by 7 bases, leaving 7 bases between them. Per germline, CDR1 MNHEY and CDR2 SVGAGI. CDR3 bases: TGTGCCAGCAGTTACTCGGTGAGGAATGAGCAGTTCTTC. Its protein is CASSYSVRNEQFF.

To note about this clonotype: This beta chain is off target for a library built for alpha chains, so its abundance means little. This chain links TRBV27 with TRBJ2-3; no definite D call. The germline gives CDR1 MNHEY, CDR2 SMNVEV (reference sequence). This CDR3 has 17 amino acids. V was trimmed by 6 bases and J by 0 bases, leaving 19 bases between them. This CDR3 is CASRAGKGYLSTDTQYF. Here the CDR3 DNA reads TGTGCCAGCAGGGCCGGAAAAGGCTACCTTAGCACAGATACGCAGTATTTT.